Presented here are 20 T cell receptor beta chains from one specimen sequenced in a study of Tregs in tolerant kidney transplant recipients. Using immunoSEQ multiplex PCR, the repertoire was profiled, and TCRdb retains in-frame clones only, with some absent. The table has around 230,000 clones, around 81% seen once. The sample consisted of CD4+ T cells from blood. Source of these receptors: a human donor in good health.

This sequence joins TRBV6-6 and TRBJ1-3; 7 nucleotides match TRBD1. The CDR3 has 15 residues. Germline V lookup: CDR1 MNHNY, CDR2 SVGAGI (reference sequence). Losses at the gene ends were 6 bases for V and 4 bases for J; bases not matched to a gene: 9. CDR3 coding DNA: TGTGCCAGCAGGCCCACAGGGGCGCGGGGAAACACCATATATTTT. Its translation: CASRPTGARGNTIYF.

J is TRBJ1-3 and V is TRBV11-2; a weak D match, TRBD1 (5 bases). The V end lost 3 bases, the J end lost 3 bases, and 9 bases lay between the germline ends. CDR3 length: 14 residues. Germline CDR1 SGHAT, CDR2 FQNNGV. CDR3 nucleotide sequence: TGTGCCAGCAGCTTTCAGGGTGTTGGAAACACCATATATTTT. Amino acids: CASSFQGVGNTIYF.

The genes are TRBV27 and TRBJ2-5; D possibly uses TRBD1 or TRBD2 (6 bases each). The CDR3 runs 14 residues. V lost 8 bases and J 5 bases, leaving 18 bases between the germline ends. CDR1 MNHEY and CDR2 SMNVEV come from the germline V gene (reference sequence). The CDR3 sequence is CASSLRGLGETQYF. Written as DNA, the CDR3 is TGTGCCAGCTCCCTCCGGGGGCTCGGGGAGACCCAGTACTTC.

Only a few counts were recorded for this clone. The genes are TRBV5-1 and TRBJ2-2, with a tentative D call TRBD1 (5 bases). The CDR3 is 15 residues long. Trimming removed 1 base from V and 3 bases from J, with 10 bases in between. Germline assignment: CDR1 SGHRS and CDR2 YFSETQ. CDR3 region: CASSLLRVDTGELFF. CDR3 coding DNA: TGCGCCAGCAGCTTGCTCAGGGTCGACACCGGGGAGCTGTTTTTT.

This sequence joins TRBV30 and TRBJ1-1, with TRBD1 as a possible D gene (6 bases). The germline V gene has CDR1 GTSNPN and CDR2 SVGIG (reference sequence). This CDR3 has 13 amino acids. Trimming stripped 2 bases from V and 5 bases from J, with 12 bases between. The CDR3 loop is CAWSYTGRTEAFF. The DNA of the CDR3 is TGTGCCTGGAGTTATACAGGGCGGACTGAAGCTTTCTTT.

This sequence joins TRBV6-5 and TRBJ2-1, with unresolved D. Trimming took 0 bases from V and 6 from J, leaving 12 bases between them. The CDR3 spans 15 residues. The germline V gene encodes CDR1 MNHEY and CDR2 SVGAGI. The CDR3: CASSYSAGWGNEQFF. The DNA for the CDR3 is TGTGCCAGCAGTTACTCTGCCGGCTGGGGCAATGAGCAGTTCTTC.

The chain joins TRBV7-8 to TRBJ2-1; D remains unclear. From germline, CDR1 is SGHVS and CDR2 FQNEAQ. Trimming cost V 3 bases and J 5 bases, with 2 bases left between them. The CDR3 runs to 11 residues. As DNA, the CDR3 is TGTGCCAGCAGCTTTCACAATGAGCAGTTCTTC. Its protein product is CASSFHNEQFF.

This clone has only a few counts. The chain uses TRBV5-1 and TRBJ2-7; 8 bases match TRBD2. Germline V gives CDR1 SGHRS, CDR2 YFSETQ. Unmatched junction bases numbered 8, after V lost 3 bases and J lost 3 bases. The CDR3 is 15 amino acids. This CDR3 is CASSSTTGGLYEQYF. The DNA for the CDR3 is TGCGCCAGCAGCTCGACGACGGGGGGGCTCTACGAGCAGTACTTC.

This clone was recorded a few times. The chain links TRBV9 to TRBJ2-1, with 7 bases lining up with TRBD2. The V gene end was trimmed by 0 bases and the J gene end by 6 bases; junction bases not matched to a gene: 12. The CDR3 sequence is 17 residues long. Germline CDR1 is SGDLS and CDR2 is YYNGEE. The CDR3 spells CASSVGAGLGGFNEQFF. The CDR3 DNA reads TGTGCCAGCAGCGTAGGGGCCGGACTAGGAGGGTTCAATGAGCAGTTCTTC.

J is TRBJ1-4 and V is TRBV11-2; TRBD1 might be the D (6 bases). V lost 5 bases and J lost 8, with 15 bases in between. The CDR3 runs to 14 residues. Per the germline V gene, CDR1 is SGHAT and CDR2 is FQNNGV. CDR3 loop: CASSRPGGGEKLFF. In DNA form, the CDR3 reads TGTGCCAGCAGCCGCCCGGGGGGGGGCGAAAAACTGTTTTTT.

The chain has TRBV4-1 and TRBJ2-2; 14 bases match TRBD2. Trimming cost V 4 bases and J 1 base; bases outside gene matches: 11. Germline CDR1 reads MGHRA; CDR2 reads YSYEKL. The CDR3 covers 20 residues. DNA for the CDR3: TGCGCCAGCAGCCGACCTCGACTAGCGGGGGGGCGGTTGAACACCGGGGAGCTGTTTTTT. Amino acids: CASSRPRLAGGRLNTGELFF.

CDR3 nucleotides: TGTGCCATCAGACAAACCGGGTGGGATGAGCAGTTCTTC. Its protein product is CAIRQTGWDEQFF. V gene TRBV10-3 combines with J gene TRBJ2-1, with D hard to call. The CDR3 totals 13 residues. Trimming shortened V by 6 bases and J by 8 bases, and 14 bases separated the two germline ends. Germline lookup yields CDR1 ENHRY and CDR2 SYGVKD.

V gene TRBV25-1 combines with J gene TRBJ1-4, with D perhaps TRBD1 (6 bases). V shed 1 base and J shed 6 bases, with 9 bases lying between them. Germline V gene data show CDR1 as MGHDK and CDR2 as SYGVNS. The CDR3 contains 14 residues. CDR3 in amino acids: CASSEFRGDEKLFF. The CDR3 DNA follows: TGTGCCAGCAGTGAATTCAGGGGTGATGAAAAACTGTTTTTT.

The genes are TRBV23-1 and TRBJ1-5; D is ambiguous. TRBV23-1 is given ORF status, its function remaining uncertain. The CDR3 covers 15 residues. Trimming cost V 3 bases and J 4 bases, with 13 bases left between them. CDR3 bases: TGCGCCAGCAGTCACCTCGGGCCACCGAATCAGCCCCAGCATTTT. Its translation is CASSHLGPPNQPQHF.

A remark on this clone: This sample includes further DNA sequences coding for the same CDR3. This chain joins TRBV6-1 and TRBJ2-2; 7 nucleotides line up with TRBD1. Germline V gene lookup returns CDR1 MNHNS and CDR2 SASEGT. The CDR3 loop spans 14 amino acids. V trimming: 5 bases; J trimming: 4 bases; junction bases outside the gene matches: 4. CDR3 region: CASSHGQATGELFF. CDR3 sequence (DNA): TGTGCCAGCAGTCACGGACAGGCCACCGGGGAGCTGTTTTTT.

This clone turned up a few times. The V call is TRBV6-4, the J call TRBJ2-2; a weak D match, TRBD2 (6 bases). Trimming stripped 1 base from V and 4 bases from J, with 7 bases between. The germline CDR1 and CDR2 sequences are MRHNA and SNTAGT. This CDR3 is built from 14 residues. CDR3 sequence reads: CASSDFGGTGELFF. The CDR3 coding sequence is TGTGCCAGCAGTGACTTCGGGGGCACCGGGGAGCTGTTTTTT.

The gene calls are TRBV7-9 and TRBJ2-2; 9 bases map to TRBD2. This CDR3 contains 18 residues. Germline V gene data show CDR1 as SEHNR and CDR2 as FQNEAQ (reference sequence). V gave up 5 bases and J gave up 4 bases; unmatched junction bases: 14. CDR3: CASSHKSATSGGTGELFF. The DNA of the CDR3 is TGTGCCAGCAGCCATAAATCAGCGACTAGCGGCGGCACCGGGGAGCTGTTTTTT. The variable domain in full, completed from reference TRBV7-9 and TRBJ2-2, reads DTGVSQNPRHKITKRGQNVTFRCDPISEHNRLYWYRQTLGQGPEFLTYFQNEAQLEKSRLLSDRFSAERPKGSFSTLEIQRTEQGDSAMYLCASSHKSATSGGTGELFFGEGSRLTVL.

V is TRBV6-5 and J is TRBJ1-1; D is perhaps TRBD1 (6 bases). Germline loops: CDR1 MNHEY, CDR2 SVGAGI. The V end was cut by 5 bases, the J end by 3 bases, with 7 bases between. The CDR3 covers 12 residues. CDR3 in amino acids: CASSTGYTEAFF. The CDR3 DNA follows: TGTGCCAGCAGTACAGGGTACACTGAAGCTTTCTTT.

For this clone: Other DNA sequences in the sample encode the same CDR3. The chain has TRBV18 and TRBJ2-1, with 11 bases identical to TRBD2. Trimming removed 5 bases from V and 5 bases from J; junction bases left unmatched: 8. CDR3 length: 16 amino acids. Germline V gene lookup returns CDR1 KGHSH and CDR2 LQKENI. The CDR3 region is CASSGRLAGSHNEQFF. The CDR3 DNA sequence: TGTGCCAGCTCAGGGCGACTAGCGGGATCCCACAATGAGCAGTTCTTC.

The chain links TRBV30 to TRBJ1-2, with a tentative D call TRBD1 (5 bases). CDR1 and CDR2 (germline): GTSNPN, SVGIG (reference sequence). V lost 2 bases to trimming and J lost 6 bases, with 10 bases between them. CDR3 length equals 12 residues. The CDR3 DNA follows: TGTGCCTGGAGTACAGGAGGGGATGGCTACACCTTC. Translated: CAWSTGGDGYTF.